This T cell receptor (beta chain) was sequenced in a study of T cell responses to AZD1222 COVID-19 vaccine. Overall study findings and caveats: White British ancestry dominated among donors, who included more females, and clonal diversity was possibly underestimated. Of spike-specific TCRs, nearly half reportedly target regions left unmutated in variants.

The CDR3 totals 22 residues. Germline CDR1 reads SGHTA; CDR2 reads FQGTGA. With V trimmed by 5 bases and J by 4 bases, 27 bases remained unmatched. Of note for this clone: Its antigen is as yet unknown.

Profiled with immunoSEQ multiplex PCR; TCRdb holds only in-frame clones, not every one. The repertoire consists of 95,000 to 150,000 clones, with less than 90% occurring once and the leading ten covering approximately 9.2%. The material was peripheral blood, obtained on day 0 of AZD1222 vaccination. The receptor was derived from an adult in good health. The rearrangement links TRBV7-3 to TRBJ1-5; TRBD1 agrees at 9 bases. This CDR3 is CASSPIRGVGQGNSRLNQPQHF. DNA for the CDR3: TGTGCCAGCAGCCCGATAAGGGGAGTGGGACAGGGAAATTCCCGACTTAATCAGCCCCAGCATTTT.